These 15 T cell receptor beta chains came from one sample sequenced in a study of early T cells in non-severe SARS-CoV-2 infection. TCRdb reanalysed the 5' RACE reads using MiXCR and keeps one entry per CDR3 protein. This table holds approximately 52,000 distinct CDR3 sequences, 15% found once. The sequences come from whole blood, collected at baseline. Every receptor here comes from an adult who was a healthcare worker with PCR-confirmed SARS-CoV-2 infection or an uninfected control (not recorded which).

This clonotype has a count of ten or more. The CDR3: CASSLLTRLDTLSGANVLTF. The CDR3 DNA reads as TGTGCCAGCAGCCTCCTGACACGGCTAGACACGTTATCTGGGGCCAACGTCCTGACTTTC. This chain connects TRBV3-1 to TRBJ2-6; D ambiguous. The CDR3 runs to 20 residues. Germline assignment: CDR1 LGHDT and CDR2 YNNKEL (reference sequence). The V end was cut by 4 bases, the J end by 1 base, with 23 bases between.

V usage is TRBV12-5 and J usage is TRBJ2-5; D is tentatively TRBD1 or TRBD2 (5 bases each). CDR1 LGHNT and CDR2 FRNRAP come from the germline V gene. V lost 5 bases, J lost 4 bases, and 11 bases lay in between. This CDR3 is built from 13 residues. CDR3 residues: CASGRPGTETQYF. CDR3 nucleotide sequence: TGTGCTAGTGGTCGTCCCGGGACAGAGACCCAGTACTTC.

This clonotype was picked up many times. DNA of the CDR3: TGTGCCAGCAGCCCCCTACCGGGACAGGGTAGCTACGAGCAGTACTTC. Translating gives CASSPLPGQGSYEQYF. The rearrangement links TRBV7-9 to TRBJ2-7, with 9 positions matching TRBD1. Germline V gene data show CDR1 as SEHNR and CDR2 as FQNEAQ (reference sequence). V lost 5 bases to trimming and J lost 3 bases; unmatched junction nucleotides: 11. The CDR3 loop spans 16 amino acids.

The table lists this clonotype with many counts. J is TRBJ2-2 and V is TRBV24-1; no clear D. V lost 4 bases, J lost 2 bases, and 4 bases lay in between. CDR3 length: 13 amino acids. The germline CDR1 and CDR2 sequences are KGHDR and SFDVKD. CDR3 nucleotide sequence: TGTGCCACCAGTGACTATAACACCGGGGAGCTGTTTTTT. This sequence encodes CATSDYNTGELFF.

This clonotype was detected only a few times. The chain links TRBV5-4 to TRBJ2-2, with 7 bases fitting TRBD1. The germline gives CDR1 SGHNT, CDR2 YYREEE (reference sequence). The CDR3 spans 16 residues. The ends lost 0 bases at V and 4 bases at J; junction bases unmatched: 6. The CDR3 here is CASSLAMGQSTGELFF. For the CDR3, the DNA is TGTGCCAGCAGCTTGGCCATGGGACAGTCCACCGGGGAGCTGTTTTTT.

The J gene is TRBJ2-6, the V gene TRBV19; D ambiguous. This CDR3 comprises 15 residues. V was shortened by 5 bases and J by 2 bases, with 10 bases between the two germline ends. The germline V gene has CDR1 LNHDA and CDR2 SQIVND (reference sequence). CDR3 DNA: TGTGCCAGTAGTCACCTTGTAGCTGGGGCCAACGTCCTGACTTTC. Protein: CASSHLVAGANVLTF.

The CDR3 reads CASSMGLQETQYF. The CDR3 nucleotides are TGTGCCAGCAGCATGGGACTCCAAGAGACCCAGTACTTC. The chain combines TRBV11-3 with TRBJ2-5; maybe TRBD2 (6 bases). In germline, CDR1 is SGHNT, CDR2 YENEEA. The CDR3 spans 13 residues. Trimming took off 5 bases at V and 1 base at J, with 8 bases between the two ends.

For the CDR3, the DNA is TGTGCCAGCAGCTTGGCGACCGTCAGTGAGCAGTTCTTC. Translated: CASSLATVSEQFF. J is TRBJ2-1 and V is TRBV5-4; D remains unclear. The CDR3 runs to 13 residues. V was cut by 0 bases and J by 9 bases, with 10 bases left in between. From germline, CDR1 is SGHNT and CDR2 YYREEE (reference sequence).

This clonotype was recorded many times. The CDR3 nucleotides are TGTGCCAGCAGTTTATTCCGGGACAGCTCCTACGAGCAGTACTTC. Amino acid sequence: CASSLFRDSSYEQYF. The chain links TRBV28 to TRBJ2-7; 7 nucleotides line up with TRBD1. This CDR3 is 15 amino acids long. V was clipped by 1 base and J by 0 bases; unmatched bases: 3. Germline V gene lookup returns CDR1 MDHEN and CDR2 SYDVKM.

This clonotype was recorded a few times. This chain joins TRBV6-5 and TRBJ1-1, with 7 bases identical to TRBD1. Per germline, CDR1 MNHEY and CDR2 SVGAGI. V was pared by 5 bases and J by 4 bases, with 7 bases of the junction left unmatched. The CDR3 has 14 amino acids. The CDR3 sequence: CASSPVPGGTEAFF. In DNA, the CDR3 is TGTGCCAGCAGTCCTGTCCCAGGGGGCACTGAAGCTTTCTTT.

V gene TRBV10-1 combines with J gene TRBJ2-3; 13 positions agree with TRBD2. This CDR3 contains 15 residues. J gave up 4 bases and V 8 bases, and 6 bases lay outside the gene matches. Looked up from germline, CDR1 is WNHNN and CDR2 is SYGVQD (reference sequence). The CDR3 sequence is CASQGTSGDPDTQYF. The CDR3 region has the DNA TGCGCCAGCCAGGGGACTAGCGGGGATCCAGATACGCAGTATTTT.

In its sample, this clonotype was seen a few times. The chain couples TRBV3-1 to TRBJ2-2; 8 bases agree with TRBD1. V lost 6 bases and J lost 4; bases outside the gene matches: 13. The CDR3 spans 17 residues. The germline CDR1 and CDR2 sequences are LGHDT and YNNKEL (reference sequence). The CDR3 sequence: CASRRTGTGLLTGELFF. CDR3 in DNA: TGTGCCAGCAGGCGGACCGGGACAGGATTGCTCACCGGGGAGCTGTTTTTT.

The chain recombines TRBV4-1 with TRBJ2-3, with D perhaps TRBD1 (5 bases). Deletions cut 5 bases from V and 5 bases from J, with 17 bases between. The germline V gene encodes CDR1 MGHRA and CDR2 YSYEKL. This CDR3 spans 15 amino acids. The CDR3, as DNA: TGCGCCAGCAGCATGACTGAGGTGCAGGGAGATACGCAGTATTTT. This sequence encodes CASSMTEVQGDTQYF.

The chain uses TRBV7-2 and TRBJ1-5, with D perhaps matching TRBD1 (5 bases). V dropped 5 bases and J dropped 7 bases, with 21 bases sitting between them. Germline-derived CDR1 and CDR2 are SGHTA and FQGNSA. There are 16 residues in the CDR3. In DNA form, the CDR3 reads TGTGCCAGCAGCACGGGATTCTGGGGGTCCGGCCAGCCCCAGCATTTT. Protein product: CASSTGFWGSGQPQHF.

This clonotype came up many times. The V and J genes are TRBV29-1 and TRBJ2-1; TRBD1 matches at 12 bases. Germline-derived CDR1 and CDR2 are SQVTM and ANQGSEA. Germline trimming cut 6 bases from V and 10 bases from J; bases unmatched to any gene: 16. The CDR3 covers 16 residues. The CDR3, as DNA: TGCAGCGTCGAGGGGGACAGGGGGCCCCCCAGTGTGGAGCAGTTCTTC. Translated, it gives CSVEGDRGPPSVEQFF.